This TCR beta chain is drawn from a study of cytomegalovirus exposure and HLA in healthy donors. Looking at the study overall: Genetic ancestry analysis placed around 76% of the roughly 400 donors that were genotyped in the Caucasian-associated cluster.

The germline gives CDR1 SGDLS, CDR2 YYNGEE. J gave up 7 bases and V 0 bases, and 9 bases lay outside the gene matches. This CDR3 is built from 17 residues. With regard to this clone: Its antigen is unknown.

Study-level findings and limits: Most TCR sequences showed up rarely, but some public TCRs showed up in many donors.

Both 60 Vbeta primers and 13 Jbeta primers went into the PCR. Clones were sequenced by immunoSEQ multiplex PCR, and TCRdb holds only the in-frame ones, with some missing. This listing includes 38,000 or so clones. This TCR derives from a man between 35 and 55 years old in good health and CMV-seropositive. The chain recombines TRBV9 with TRBJ2-4; 11 bases agree with TRBD2. Sequenced material: PBMCs. DNA for the CDR3: TGTGCCAGCAGCGTAGGCCGACTAGCGGGGAGACATAACATTCAGTACTTC. Translated: CASSVGRLAGRHNIQYF.